The 30 T cell receptor beta chains given below trace back to one sample, sequenced in a study of human T cells and chemical hapten exposure. Time point meaning: patch test 2, 6 weeks after DPC sensitization. Treatment noted: therapeutic diphenylcyclopropenone sensitization with weekly scalp DPC. TCRdb re-called the RACE reads with MiXCR, one entry per CDR3 protein. This repertoire shows 80,000 to 95,000 distinct CDR3 sequences, roughly 9.6% found once; its top ten account for 2.2%. Here the sequenced sample was whole blood, taken in connection with sensitization to the hapten diphenylcyclopropenone (DPC). These receptors were taken from a man between 35 and 55 years old with alopecia areata. Some clones in this sample may be carry-over from other donors' samples.

This clonotype was counted only a few times. The genes are TRBV19 and TRBJ2-2; D is perhaps TRBD1 (6 bases). CDR1 and CDR2 from the germline V gene are LNHDA and SQIVND (reference sequence). The length of the CDR3 is 16 residues. The ends were cut back, 4 bases at V and 4 bases at J, with 16 bases in the middle. The chain's CDR3 is CASSTAGAPGTGELFF. The CDR3 bases are TGTGCCAGTAGTACAGCAGGGGCGCCGGGCACCGGGGAGCTGTTTTTT.

The chain couples TRBV18 to TRBJ2-7, with D perhaps matching TRBD2 (7 bases). In germline, CDR1 is KGHSH, CDR2 LQKENI. CDR3 length: 16 residues. Trimming took off 3 bases at V and 2 bases at J, with 17 bases between the two ends. CDR3 sequence (DNA): TGTGCCAGCTCACCGAGGGGGGGCGCTTCTACCTACGAGCAGTACTTC. This gives the protein CASSPRGGASTYEQYF.

This clonotype was picked up many times. This sequence joins TRBV11-2 and TRBJ2-7; TRBD2 aligns across 10 bases. After removal of 5 bases from V and 3 bases from J, the junction contained 13 bases not matched to a gene. CDR1 SGHAT and CDR2 FQNNGV come from the germline V gene. The CDR3 sequence is 17 residues long. The CDR3 bases are TGTGCCAGCAGCGCCCGGGGAGCGGGAGGGCTAAACTACGAGCAGTACTTC. It specifies CASSARGAGGLNYEQYF. Based on the CDR3 plus reference TRBV11-2 and TRBJ2-7, the full variable domain is EAGVAQSPRYKIIEKRQSVAFWCNPISGHATLYWYQQILGQGPKLLIQFQNNGVVDDSQLPKDRFSAERLKGVDSTLKIQPAKLEDSAVYLCASSARGAGGLNYEQYFGPGTRLTVT.

The sample holds a few counts of this clonotype. The chain links TRBV29-1 to TRBJ1-1, with 7 bases matching TRBD1. This CDR3 contains 13 residues. The trim removed 5 bases at V and 0 bases at J, leaving 3 bases unmatched. Per the germline V gene, CDR1 is SQVTM and CDR2 is ANQGSEA. This CDR3 reads CSVLQGLNTEAFF. The CDR3 nucleotides read TGCAGCGTTTTACAGGGGTTGAACACTGAAGCTTTCTTT.

The table lists this clonotype with a few counts. The chain has TRBV12-5 and TRBJ2-3; D uncertain. This CDR3 region has 13 residues. Between the trimmed V and J ends, which lost 2 bases and 6 bases, there was a span of 9 bases. CDR1 LGHNT and CDR2 FRNRAP come from the germline V gene. The CDR3: CASGLTDLDTQYF. In nucleotides, the CDR3 is TGTGCTAGTGGTTTGACGGATTTGGATACGCAGTATTTT. Based on the CDR3 plus reference TRBV12-5 and TRBJ2-3, the full variable domain is DARVTQTPRHKVTEMGQEVTMRCQPILGHNTVFWYRQTMMQGLELLAYFRNRAPLDDSGMPKDRFSAEMPDATLATLKIQPSEPRDSAVYFCASGLTDLDTQYFGPGTRLTVL.

This chain uses TRBV3-1 with TRBJ2-1, with D perhaps matching TRBD2 (5 bases). This CDR3 contains 15 residues. Germline values: CDR1 LGHDT, CDR2 YNNKEL (reference sequence). The germline V and J ends were trimmed by 0 bases and 8 bases, with 14 bases remaining between them. The CDR3 is CASSQDVGSFDEQFF. DNA for the CDR3: TGTGCCAGCAGCCAAGATGTGGGGAGTTTCGATGAGCAGTTCTTC.

The chain recombines TRBV7-3 with TRBJ1-1, with TRBD1 matching over 8 bases. Germline V CDR1 and CDR2: SGHTA, FQGTGA. The CDR3 spans 14 residues. The V segment lost 5 bases and the J segment 3 bases; nucleotides outside the gene matches: 5. CDR3 loop: CASSPDREDTEAFF. As DNA, the CDR3 is TGTGCCAGCAGCCCGGACAGGGAAGACACTGAAGCTTTCTTT.

This chain connects TRBV1 to TRBJ1-6; the D call in the table, TRBD1, was not verified against the DNA. TRBV1 is a documented pseudogene. The CDR3 runs to 16 residues. CDR3 nucleotide sequence: TGCACCAGCAGCCTCCCCACCGGGAAAGTAGTTTCACCCCTCCACTTT. Translating it yields CTSSLPTGKVVSPLHF.

This clonotype was seen at least ten times. The chain has TRBV29-1 and TRBJ2-1; D unclear. From germline, CDR1 is SQVTM and CDR2 ANQGSEA. V was clipped by 4 bases and J by 2 bases, with 9 bases between them. This CDR3 has 13 amino acids. As DNA, the CDR3 is TGCAGCGTTGGAAGTCCTCCCTACAATGAGCAGTTCTTC. It yields the protein CSVGSPPYNEQFF.

The gene calls are TRBV27 and TRBJ2-4, with D possibly being TRBD2 (6 bases). The CDR3 is made up of 19 amino acids. The V gene's germline CDR1 is MNHEY and CDR2 SMNVEV (reference sequence). V was pared by 1 base and J by 4 bases, with 23 bases between. The CDR3 DNA reads as TGTGCCAGCAGTTTATATATGCCCCTCGGGAGTGCCCTTAAAAACATTCAGTACTTC. It yields the protein CASSLYMPLGSALKNIQYF.

This clonotype showed up just a few times. The chain links TRBV29-1 to TRBJ2-3, with D possibly being TRBD1 or TRBD2 (5 bases each). Between the trimmed V and J ends, which lost 4 bases and 3 bases, there was a span of 20 bases. The CDR3 extends over 16 amino acids. From germline, CDR1 is SQVTM and CDR2 ANQGSEA. CDR3 sequence (DNA): TGCAGCGTTGCTCTTCATTTTGGGGGACGGACAGATACGCAGTATTTT. Amino acids: CSVALHFGGRTDTQYF.

The chain links TRBV20-1 to TRBJ2-3, with 8 bases identical to TRBD2. Trimming at V came to 6 bases and at J to 2 bases, leaving 7 bases not matched to a gene. Germline CDR1 is DFQATT and CDR2 is SNEGSKA (reference sequence). The CDR3 contains 14 residues. In DNA, the CDR3 is TGCAGTGCGGGGACGGGAGGGCCCACAGATACGCAGTATTTT. Protein: CSAGTGGPTDTQYF.

This clonotype was observed a few times. This sequence joins TRBV6-5 and TRBJ1-1; D unclear. Germline V gives CDR1 MNHEY, CDR2 SVGAGI. V lost 4 bases, J lost 1 base, and 16 bases lay in between. This CDR3 is 16 amino acids long. CDR3 DNA sequence: TGTGCCAGCAGTTTCTTTTTACTAGGACGGAACACTGAAGCTTTCTTT. Its protein is CASSFFLLGRNTEAFF.

The J gene is TRBJ2-7, the V gene TRBV28, with a tentative D call TRBD1 (6 bases). This CDR3 is built from 13 residues. Germline CDR1 MDHEN, CDR2 SYDVKM. Trimming stripped 8 bases from V and 2 bases from J, with 13 bases between. CDR3 loop: CASCPGQTYEQYV. The CDR3, as DNA: TGTGCCAGCTGCCCTGGACAGACCTACGAGCAGTACGTC.

Details on this clonotype: One end of the junction varies from germline; a read error may be responsible. The rearrangement joins TRBV2 to TRBJ2-3, with a possible D match to TRBD2 (6 bases). The CDR3 runs to 12 residues. Germline CDR1 reads SNHLY; CDR2 reads FYNNEI. CDR3 amino acids: CASSPGGDTQCF. Written as DNA, the CDR3 is TGTGCCAGCAGTCCCGGGGGAGACACGCAGTGTTTT. Variable domain in full (rest from reference TRBV2 and TRBJ2-3): EPEVTQTPSHQVTQMGQEVILRCVPISNHLYFYWYRQILGQKVEFLVSFYNNEISEKSEIFDDQFSVERPDGSNFTLKIRSTKLEDSAMYFCASSPGGDTQCFGPGTRLTVL.

The J gene is TRBJ2-3, the V gene TRBV10-3; 13 bases fit TRBD2. This CDR3 spans 16 amino acids. CDR1 is ENHRY and CDR2 is SYGVKD in the germline V gene. V was clipped by 3 bases and J by 4 bases; unmatched bases: 4. The CDR3 nucleotides read TGTGCCATCAGTGATTGGACTAGCGGGAGCGCAGATACGCAGTATTTT. Its protein is CAISDWTSGSADTQYF.

The chain combines TRBV12-3 or TRBV12-4 with TRBJ2-3; tentatively, D is TRBD1 (5 bases). The germline V and J ends were trimmed by 6 bases and 6 bases, with 10 bases remaining between them. The CDR3 is 12 residues long. This CDR3 reads CASRRDSDTQYF. The CDR3, as DNA: TGTGCCAGCAGGCGAGACAGCGATACGCAGTATTTT.

This clonotype was counted at least ten times. This sequence joins TRBV29-1 and TRBJ1-2, with TRBD1 matching 7 bases. V was pared by 7 bases and J by 7 bases, with 6 bases of the junction left unmatched. In germline, CDR1 is SQVTM, CDR2 ANQGSEA. The CDR3 extends over 11 amino acids. CDR3 region: CSALQGTGYTF. CDR3 bases: TGCAGCGCATTACAGGGGACTGGCTACACCTTC.

This clonotype came up a few times. The chain combines TRBV7-2 with TRBJ1-2, with 8 bases identical to TRBD1. V shed 4 bases and J 0 bases; nucleotides not matched to a gene: 4. Germline CDR1 SGHTA, CDR2 FQGNSA. The CDR3 loop spans 15 amino acids. The CDR3 DNA reads TGTGCCAGCAGCTCCTCAGGGGGCGCTAACTATGGCTACACCTTC. Protein sequence: CASSSSGGANYGYTF.

This sequence joins TRBV6-5 and TRBJ2-5; TRBD2 agrees at 9 bases. CDR3 length: 14 residues. V was clipped by 6 bases and J by 1 base; unmatched bases: 3. Germline CDR1 and CDR2: MNHEY and SVGAGI. The CDR3 is CASSRTSAQETQYF. CDR3 DNA: TGTGCCAGCAGCCGGACTAGCGCCCAAGAGACCCAGTACTTC.

This clonotype was observed a handful of times. This chain uses TRBV5-8 with TRBJ2-3, with a weak D call TRBD1 (6 bases). Trimming took 0 bases from V and 1 from J, leaving 9 bases between them. Per the germline V gene, CDR1 is SGHTS and CDR2 is YDEGEE. The CDR3 consists of 15 residues. The DNA of the CDR3 is TGTGCCAGCAGCTTGGGGCAGGGGCGCACAGATACGCAGTATTTT. Its protein product is CASSLGQGRTDTQYF.

The table lists this clonotype with many counts. This rearrangement joins TRBV7-6 to TRBJ1-5; 8 nucleotides match TRBD1. V shed 5 bases, J shed 0 bases, and the junction held 6 bases outside the gene matches. This CDR3 has 16 residues. CDR1 and CDR2 from the germline V gene are SGHVS and FNYEAQ. In DNA, the CDR3 is TGTGCCAGCAGCCAAGGACAGGGCTATAGCAATCAGCCCCAGCATTTT. This encodes CASSQGQGYSNQPQHF.

This clonotype has a handful of counts. The chain joins TRBV7-2 to TRBJ1-3; a weak D match, TRBD1 (5 bases). CDR1 and CDR2 (germline): SGHTA, FQGNSA. The CDR3 contains 14 residues. V was cut by 5 bases and J by 0 bases, with 8 bases left in between. The CDR3 here is CASSHQGSGNTIYF. Written as DNA, the CDR3 is TGTGCCAGCAGCCACCAGGGCTCTGGAAACACCATATATTTT.

This clonotype was counted ten times or more. This chain uses TRBV6-6 with TRBJ2-7; possible D gene TRBD1, 6 bases. Trimming shortened V by 1 base and J by 4 bases, and 8 bases separated the two germline ends. This CDR3 is built from 13 residues. Germline V lookup: CDR1 MNHNY, CDR2 SVGAGI (reference sequence). The CDR3 coding sequence is TGTGCCAGCAGTTACTTACAGGGTTACGAGCAGTACGTC. Protein product: CASSYLQGYEQYV.

The chain couples TRBV14 to TRBJ1-2; no reliable D call. Trimming removed 1 base at V and 4 bases at J, with 7 bases between. The CDR3 is made up of 13 amino acids. CDR1 is SGHDN and CDR2 is FVKESK in the germline V gene. This CDR3 is CASSQGTIYGYTF. The CDR3 nucleotides are TGTGCCAGCAGCCAAGGGACTATCTATGGCTACACCTTC.

V and J are TRBV4-3 and TRBJ1-6, with TRBD1 as a possible D gene (5 bases). V shed 3 bases and J shed 6 bases, with 18 bases lying between them. CDR1 and CDR2 from the germline V gene are LGHNA and YSLEER. This CDR3 has 17 amino acids. CDR3 in DNA: TGCGCCAGCAGCCAGACACTTCGGGGGATGTCTAATTCACCCCTCCACTTT. It encodes CASSQTLRGMSNSPLHF.

The rearrangement uses TRBV5-1 and TRBJ2-1; 9 positions agree with TRBD2. The CDR3 is 14 residues long. The ends lost 2 bases at V and 6 bases at J; junction bases unmatched: 3. Germline V gene data show CDR1 as SGHRS and CDR2 as YFSETQ. The CDR3 loop reads CASSFLAGSNEQFF. The CDR3 region has the DNA TGCGCCAGCAGCTTCCTAGCGGGAAGCAATGAGCAGTTCTTC.

The chain recombines TRBV7-8 with TRBJ2-1, with 7 bases that match TRBD2. The CDR3 consists of 15 residues. The germline gives CDR1 SGHVS, CDR2 FQNEAQ. The trim removed 2 bases at V and 5 bases at J, leaving 6 bases unmatched. In DNA, the CDR3 is TGTGCCAGCAGCTTATGGACTAGTGCCCACAATGAGCAGTTCTTC. Protein sequence: CASSLWTSAHNEQFF.

The V and J genes are TRBV7-2 and TRBJ2-6; no firm D call. Germline assignment: CDR1 SGHTA and CDR2 FQGNSA. V was cut by 3 bases and J by 0 bases, with 12 bases left in between. The CDR3 contains 17 residues. The CDR3 is CASSFQTVSSGANVLTF. The DNA for the CDR3 is TGTGCCAGCAGCTTTCAGACTGTGAGCTCTGGGGCCAACGTCCTGACTTTC.

In this sample, this clonotype turned up a few times. This chain connects TRBV3-1 to TRBJ2-2; 8 bases agree with TRBD2. J gave up 0 bases and V 4 bases, and 10 bases lay outside the gene matches. This CDR3 is built from 18 residues. CDR1 LGHDT and CDR2 YNNKEL come from the germline V gene (reference sequence). The CDR3 sequence is CASSPTLPGLANTGELFF. DNA for the CDR3: TGTGCCAGCAGCCCCACCCTACCGGGACTAGCGAACACCGGGGAGCTGTTTTTT.